This T cell receptor beta chain originates from a study of long-term antiretroviral therapy in people with HIV. This clone has a single count. V lost 7 bases to trimming and J lost 3 bases, with 10 bases between them. The CDR3 sequence is 13 residues long. The V gene's germline CDR1 is LNHNV and CDR2 YYDKDF (reference sequence). All donors provided no fewer than one pre-ART and no fewer than two post-ART PBMC samples. immunoSEQ v3.0 was run at survey level. Libraries were prepared by immunoSEQ multiplex PCR; TCRdb keeps only in-frame clonotypes and omits some of them. The sample contains 25,000 to 35,000 clones, nearly 97% of which appear only once.

The specimen was unsorted PBMCs, collected 5.3 years after starting antiretroviral therapy. This TCR came from a man aged 25 to 40 with HIV. The genes are TRBV15 and TRBJ2-1, with D perhaps TRBD1 (6 bases). CDR3 coding DNA: TGTGCCACCAAGGACAGACTCTACAATGAGCAGTTCTTC. This codes for CATKDRLYNEQFF.